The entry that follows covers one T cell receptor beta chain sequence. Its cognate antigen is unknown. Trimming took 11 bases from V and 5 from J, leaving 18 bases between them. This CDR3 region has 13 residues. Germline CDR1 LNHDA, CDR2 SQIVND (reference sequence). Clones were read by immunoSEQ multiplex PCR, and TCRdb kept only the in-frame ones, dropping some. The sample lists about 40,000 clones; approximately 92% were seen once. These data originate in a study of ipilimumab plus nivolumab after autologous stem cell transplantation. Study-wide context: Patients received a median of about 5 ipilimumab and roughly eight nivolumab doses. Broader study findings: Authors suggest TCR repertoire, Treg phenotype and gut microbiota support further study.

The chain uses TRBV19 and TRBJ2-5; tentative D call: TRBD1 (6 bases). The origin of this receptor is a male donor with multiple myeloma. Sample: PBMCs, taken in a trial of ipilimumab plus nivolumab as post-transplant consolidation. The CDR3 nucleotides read TGTGCCTGCTCCGGGACACCCGGGGAGACCCAGTACTTC. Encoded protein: CACSGTPGETQYF.